A selection of T cell receptor beta chains follows, all from one sample in a study of T cells in localized non-small cell lung cancer. The repertoire was sequenced with immunoSEQ multiplex PCR; TCRdb's copy has only in-frame clones and lacks some. Among about 1,900 clones listed, roughly 26% were seen once. Sequencing was performed on normal lung tissue next to the tumor, taken before any cancer treatment. Receptor source: a woman aged 35-75 years with stage I lung adenocarcinoma. CDR3s leave out the opening cysteine and the closing phenylalanine or tryptophan.

TRBV14	TRBJ2-1	ASLPGGAEGDEQF
TRBV25-1	TRBJ1-1	ASSDPHDTITEAF
TRBV12-2	TRBJ2-2	ATKKDRGDTGELF
TRBV29-1	TRBJ2-2	SVTPGGDPYTGELF
TRBV11-3	TRBJ2-5	ASSLRLAGHWGETQY
TRBV15	TRBJ1-4	ATSRSKSAREKLF
TRBV6-8	TRBJ2-1	ASSYQQGVRGNEQF
TRBV5-1	TRBJ1-4	ASGRSDATNEKLF
TRBV6-8	TRBJ1-3	ASSGTGGSRSGNTIY
TRBV4-1	TRBJ2-2	ASSQVRNTGELF
TRBV11-3	TRBJ2-3	ASSLGTGVRDTQY
TRBV6-8	TRBJ1-1	ASIGGGETEAF
TRBV11-3	TRBJ2-3	ASSLVGTGRTDTQY
TRBV6-1	TRBJ2-3	ASSESQGPDTQY
TRBV19	TRBJ1-5	ASPGLPGDQPQH
TRBV29-1	TRBJ2-1	SVPDLSSYNEQF
TRBV5-4	TRBJ2-1	ASSRPRGNEQF
TRBV18	TRBJ1-3	ASSLAQGARSGNTIY
TRBV6-7	TRBJ2-3	ASSEEGSGTQY
TRBV6-8	TRBJ1-4	ASSYAEGGGKLF
TRBV19	TRBJ2-5	ASSMRIRETQY
TRBV11-3	TRBJ2-7	ASSPLLAIYEQY
TRBV11-3	TRBJ2-5	ASSLPGQGSSDQTQY
TRBV11-3	TRBJ1-5	ASSPLETRDQPQH
TRBV6-8	TRBJ2-5	ASRKLGTASQETQY
TRBV11-3	TRBJ2-2	ASSRYTFVSTGELF
TRBV23-1	TRBJ1-1	ASSSGQGDEAF
TRBV6-8	TRBJ2-3	ASAQRGDSVTDTQY
TRBV11-3	TRBJ2-1	ASSSTSGQYNEQF
TRBV15	TRBJ2-1	ATSRDGSRNEQF
TRBV11-3	TRBJ1-1	ASSSGLVNTEAF
TRBV11-3	TRBJ2-6	ASSGTSGSGANVLT
TRBV19	TRBJ1-2	ATQTGQENYGYT
TRBV7-2	TRBJ2-7	ASTQHQLYEQY
TRBV18	TRBJ1-2	ASSREVEGYT
TRBV5-1	TRBJ2-7	ASSLGLAGLYEQY
TRBV5-1	TRBJ2-2	ASSWRDLNTGELF
TRBV9	TRBJ1-1	ASSASRTEPNTEAF
TRBV9	TRBJ1-2	ASSTRRGTGMDGYT
TRBV11-3	TRBJ2-7	ASSSTGGLDEQY
TRBV11-3	TRBJ1-5	ASSLGAGLGQPQH
TRBV18	TRBJ2-1	ASSPTGLANNEQF
TRBV19	TRBJ2-7	ASSWGGGTSSYEQY
TRBV9	TRBJ2-1	ASSSDSNEQF
TRBV25-1	TRBJ2-5	ASSESPKETQY
TRBV9	TRBJ1-5	ASTSLGGGFQPQH
TRBV18	TRBJ2-5	ASSLSQETQY